This T cell receptor (beta chain) was sequenced during a study of cytomegalovirus exposure and HLA in healthy donors. To note about this clone: Antigen unknown.

CDR3 length: 12 amino acids. CDR1 is SGHRS, CDR2 YFSETQ, per germline. Trimming took 0 bases from V and 8 from J, leaving 8 bases between them. General study results and limits: Researchers catalogued 160 or so TCR beta chains as cytomegalovirus-associated.

Profiling relied on immunoSEQ multiplex PCR, and the TCRdb table lists in-frame clones only, not all of them. Of 100,000 to 150,000 clones listed, about nine tenths are singletons. V usage is TRBV5-1 and J usage is TRBJ1-2, with D tentatively TRBD1 (6 bases). The receptor comes from a man younger than 40 in good health and CMV-seronegative. Material: PBMCs. This CDR3 is CASSLEDSGYTF. The DNA for the CDR3 is TGCGCCAGCAGCTTGGAGGACAGCGGCTACACCTTC.